Sequencing of this T cell receptor beta chain was carried out in a study of blood T cell repertoires in COVID-19. In the study overall: The cDNA or gDNA used as material had been derived from T cells, B-cell-depleted T cells, or PBMCs.

Germline V CDR1 and CDR2: SEHNR, FQNEAQ (reference sequence). The CDR3 sequence is 13 residues long. The junction had 3 bases not matched to a gene; V was cut back by 10 bases and J by 4 bases. Sequenced by immunoSEQ multiplex PCR; TCRdb stores in-frame clones only, minus some. Among some 320,000 clones listed, 75% to 85% were seen once. J is TRBJ2-2 and V is TRBV7-9; 10 nucleotides agree with TRBD2. The sequence derives from a human donor in a cohort sampled during active COVID-19. The specimen was peripheral blood. The CDR3 coding sequence is TGTGCCACCACTAGCGGGGTCACCGGGGAGCTGTTTTTT. Its translation is CATTSGVTGELFF.